This TCR beta chain was identified in a study of blood T cell repertoires in COVID-19 (dated by TCRdb to the early 2020s). Some background on the complete study: The collaborator samples originated in the United States, Italy and Spain and spanned the acute and convalescent phases of COVID-19. Sample metadata almost always included a de-identified subject ID, COVID-19 status, age in years and sex. Samples came from the ongoing ImmuneRACE study (first 160 participants) plus 1,254 subjects from 6 global collaborators. The repertoires were released in a freely available public database meant as a resource for research on the immune response to SARS-CoV-2. Subjects who had been exposed to COVID-19, were actively infected with it, or had recovered from it provided the deeply sampled blood TCRbeta repertoires that made up the dataset. Where HLA class I and class II types were available, the types were taken from metadata supplied by the sample provider, not from assay-based typing. The material from the prospective study consisted of cDNA or gDNA derived from T cells, B-cell-depleted T cells, or PBMCs. Results the study describes overall, beyond this receptor: Clinical and demographic metadata were provided uncurated, with the amount varying by source and participant.

From cysteine to phenylalanine, the CDR3 is 15 amino acids long. The sequence is cut down to CDR3 DNA, 45 bases in frame from base 1. CDR1 and CDR2 are read off the germline V gene (reference sequence) as MNHEY and SMNVEV. The V end loses 4 bases and the J end loses 0 bases, and a stretch of 9 bases separates them. To note about this clone: Its antigen has not been determined. No much larger clone exists at a distance of one base, and base qualities are not known.

Whole blood was collected in K2EDTA tubes by collaborating institutions according to the institutions' own protocols. Collaborator samples were shipped for TCRbeta analysis as frozen whole blood, isolated PBMCs, or DNA extracted from either sample type. TCRbeta CDR3 regions were amplified from genomic DNA by means of the immunoSEQ Assay, a bias-controlled multiplex PCR. The authors' analysis ran thus. Nucleated cell counts per sample were estimated from amplification of reference gene primers within the assay. Sequence reads were collapsed and filtered to measure the absolute abundance of every unique TCRbeta CDR3 rearrangement. Productive Simpson clonality was computed per sample as the square root of Simpson's diversity index over productive rearrangements. TCRdb mirrors the immuneACCESS table, restricted to in-frame sequences. Some clones are absent from its copies; in checked studies, under half trace to an unresolved V gene, and the reason for the others is unknown. The V and J calls and clone size are taken from that table; D and trimming were inferred from the DNA. Recorded for this sample are around 59,000 clones; around 90% of them occurred a single time. The ten largest make up over 4% of the sample.

The sequence joins TRBV27 to TRBJ2-2, and perhaps TRBD1 as D gene, on 6 matching bases. The sequenced sample consisted of peripheral blood. The TCR was taken from a man in his 60s with acute or convalescent COVID-19. The CDR3 region has the sequence CASSWGPTNTGELFF. The nucleotides read TGTGCCAGCAGTTGGGGGCCCACGAACACCGGGGAGCTGTTTTTT.